This TCR beta chain derives from a study of blood T cells in healthy people across ages. About this clonotype itself: Antigen unknown.

Germline V lookup: CDR1 SGHAT, CDR2 FQNNGV. The CDR3 runs to 16 residues. V was pared by 4 bases and J by 3 bases, with 18 bases between. A second PCR, run for about 6 to 12 cycles, used a sample-barcoded 5' primer plus a J-beta primer mix. The template-switch adaptor was a 5' adaptor with 12 random nucleotides. It tagged each cDNA molecule. A single record per CDR3 protein comes from TCRdb applying MiXCR to the 5' RACE reads. The data show about 780,000 distinct CDR3 sequences, 35% to 60% seen once. Study conclusions and caveats: TCR beta diversity, measured per million T cells, fell in a roughly linear way with age. With naive T cell percentage, TCR beta diversity showed a strong correlation.

The receptor was derived from a man older than 75 in good health. The gene calls are TRBV11-2 and TRBJ1-1; weak D call: TRBD1 (6 bases). Sequencing was carried out using blood. In DNA, the CDR3 is TGTGCCAGCAGCTCGTCCCCCGTTACAGGGCACACTGAAGCTTTCTTT. It translates to CASSSSPVTGHTEAFF.